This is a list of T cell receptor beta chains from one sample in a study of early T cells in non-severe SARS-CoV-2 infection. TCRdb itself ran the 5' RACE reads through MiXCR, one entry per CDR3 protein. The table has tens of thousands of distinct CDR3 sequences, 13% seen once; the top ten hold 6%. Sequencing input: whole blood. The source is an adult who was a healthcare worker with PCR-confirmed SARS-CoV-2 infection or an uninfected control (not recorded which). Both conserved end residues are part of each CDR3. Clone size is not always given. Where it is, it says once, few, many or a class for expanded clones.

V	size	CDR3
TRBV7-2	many	CASSFFGIEQYF
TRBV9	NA	CASRSGDLFSTDTQYF
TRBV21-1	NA	CASGKVEGTGAQHF
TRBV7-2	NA	CASSLGERASTDTQYF
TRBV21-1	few	CASSQNWDRGHDTNYGYTF
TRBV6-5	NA	CASSYSTGVTEAFF
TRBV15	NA	CATSRRTSGSPSSYEQYF
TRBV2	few	CASSEPGSAYEQYF
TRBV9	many	CASSAQRGISTDTQYF
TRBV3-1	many	CASSQFGGATEAFF
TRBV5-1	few	CASSSGVLNNEKLFF
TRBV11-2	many	CASSLPKDNSPLHF
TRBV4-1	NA	CASSQMDRSNQPQHF
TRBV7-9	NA	CASSSREKVTQYF
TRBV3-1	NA	CASSRSGGPSSYNEQFF
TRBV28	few	CASSPPGETQYF
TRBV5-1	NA	CASHRDRGPMGYGYTF
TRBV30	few	CAWSVLGAINNEQFF
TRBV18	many	CASLKANTEAFF
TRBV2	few	CASFSWDANYGYTF
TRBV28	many	CASSLKFRPNYGYTF
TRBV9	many	CASTPSGRKVDTQYF